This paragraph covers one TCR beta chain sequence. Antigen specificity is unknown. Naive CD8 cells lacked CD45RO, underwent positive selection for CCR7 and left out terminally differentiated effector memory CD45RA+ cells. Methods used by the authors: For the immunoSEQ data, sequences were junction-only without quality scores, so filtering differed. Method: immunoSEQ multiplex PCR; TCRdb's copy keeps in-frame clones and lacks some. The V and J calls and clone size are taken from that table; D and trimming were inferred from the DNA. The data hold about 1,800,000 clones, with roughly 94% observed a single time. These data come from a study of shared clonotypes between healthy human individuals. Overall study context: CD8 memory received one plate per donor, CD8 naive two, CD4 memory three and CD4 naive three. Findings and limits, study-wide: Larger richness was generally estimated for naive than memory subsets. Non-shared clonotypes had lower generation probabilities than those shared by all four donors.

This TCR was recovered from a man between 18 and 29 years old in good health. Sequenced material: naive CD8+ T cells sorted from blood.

This CDR3 is CAWSIRTGLNTEAFF. In nucleotides, the CDR3 is TGTGCCTGGAGTATCAGGACAGGCCTGAACACTGAAGCTTTCTTT. This sequence joins TRBV30 and TRBJ1-1; TRBD1 matches 7 bases. This CDR3 has 15 amino acids. Per the germline V gene, CDR1 is GTSNPN and CDR2 is SVGIG (reference sequence). V trimming: 2 bases; J trimming: 0 bases; junction bases outside the gene matches: 6.